This paragraph covers one TCR beta chain sequence. Germline lookup yields CDR1 MNHNS and CDR2 SASEGT. The CDR3 extends over 14 amino acids. V was clipped by 2 bases and J by 6 bases; unmatched bases: 6. This sample was taken from a study of blood T cell repertoires in COVID-19. Profiling relied on immunoSEQ multiplex PCR, and the TCRdb table lists in-frame clones only, not all of them. The data hold 200,000 to 250,000 clones, with around 81% observed a single time. The sample comprised peripheral blood. The sequence came from a human donor in a cohort sampled during active COVID-19. The chain recombines TRBV6-1 with TRBJ2-7; 8 bases fit TRBD2. The CDR3 reads CASSESAGGREQYF. CDR3 in DNA: TGTGCCAGCAGTGAATCGGCGGGGGGCCGCGAGCAGTACTTC.